The present T cell receptor (beta chain) was sequenced within a study of blood T cell repertoires in COVID-19. Overall study context: Nucleic acid was either cDNA or gDNA, and it came from T cells, B-cell-depleted T cells, or PBMCs.

CDR1 is SGHNT and CDR2 is YYREEE in the germline V gene (reference sequence). This CDR3 spans 17 amino acids. Losses at the gene ends were 4 bases for V and 6 bases for J; bases not matched to a gene: 14. This table comes from immunoSEQ multiplex PCR, and its TCRdb copy is limited to in-frame clones, with some not included. This sample has around 360,000 clones; around 87% occur once, and the top ten carry 1.5% to 2%. Sequenced sample: PBMCs or T cells enriched from blood (not recorded which). V usage is TRBV5-4 and J usage is TRBJ2-1, with 9 bases matching TRBD2. This TCR was sampled from a man aged 35 to 55 in a cohort exposed to, infected with or recovered from COVID-19 (not recorded which). The chain's CDR3 is CASSGKTVAGVINEQFF. DNA of the CDR3: TGTGCCAGCAGCGGTAAGACAGTAGCGGGAGTAATCAATGAGCAGTTCTTC.